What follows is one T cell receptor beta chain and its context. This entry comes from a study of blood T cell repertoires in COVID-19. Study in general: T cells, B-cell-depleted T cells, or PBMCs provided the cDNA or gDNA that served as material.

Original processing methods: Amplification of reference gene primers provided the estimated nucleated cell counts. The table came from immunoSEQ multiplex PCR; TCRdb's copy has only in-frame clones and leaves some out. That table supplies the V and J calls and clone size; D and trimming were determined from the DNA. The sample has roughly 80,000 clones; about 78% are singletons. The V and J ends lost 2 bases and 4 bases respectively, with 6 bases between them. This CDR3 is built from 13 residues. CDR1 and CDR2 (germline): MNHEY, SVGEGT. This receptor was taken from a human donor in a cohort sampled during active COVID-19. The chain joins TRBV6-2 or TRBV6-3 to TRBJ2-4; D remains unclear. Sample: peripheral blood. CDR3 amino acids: CASSYNSKNIQYF. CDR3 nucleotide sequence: TGTGCCAGCAGTTACAACAGTAAAAACATTCAGTACTTC.